The entry below gives a single TCR beta chain sequence along with its context. These data are taken from a study of blood T cell repertoires in COVID-19. As for the study in general: The United States, Italy and Spain supplied acute and convalescent COVID-19 samples.

As handled by the study authors: Researchers report that nucleated cell counts were estimated from reference gene primer amplification. Assay: immunoSEQ multiplex PCR; the TCRdb copy retains only in-frame clones and omits some. V and J calls and clone size are given by that table; D and trimming were obtained from the DNA. Of around 260,000 clones in the sample, 65% to 90% were seen once. Between the trimmed V and J ends, which lost 2 bases and 9 bases, there was a span of 14 bases. CDR1 is MNHEY and CDR2 is SMNVEV in the germline V gene (reference sequence). This CDR3 comprises 14 residues. The receptor's source is a man younger than 45 with active or convalescent COVID-19. Source material: peripheral blood. The J gene is TRBJ2-1, the V gene TRBV27; D is possibly TRBD1 (5 bases). CDR3 sequence reads: CASSLGSGWGEQFF. CDR3 sequence (DNA): TGTGCCAGCAGTTTAGGGTCAGGGTGGGGTGAGCAGTTCTTC.